The 21 T cell receptor delta chains presented below share a single source sample, sequenced in a study of γδ T cells in repeated Plasmodium falciparum infection. Gammadelta T cells were flow-sorted from PBMC into Vgamma9/Vdelta2+ and Vdelta2-negative populations for bulk analysis. TCRdb reanalysed the multiplex PCR reads with CATT. The sample includes around 46,000 delta-chain clones, more than 1.5% seen only once; the top ten take approximately 25%. The source material was gamma-delta T cells from blood. The receptor source for this set is a pool of human donors (malaria-infected and uninfected, not separated).

A remark on this clone: This likely came from a read error, as a far larger clone is one base away. The sample contains more than one DNA sequence encoding this CDR3. This chain joins TRDV1 and TRDJ3, with 9 bases aligning to TRDD3. Since TCRdb gives no J gene, matching the DNA to germline was used here to assign it. Germline V gene lookup returns CDR1 TSWWSYY and CDR2 QGS. The CDR3 runs 26 residues. J gave up 0 bases and V 0 bases, and 24 bases lay outside the gene matches. CDR3 sequence: CALGELNPPTLEVWGISSWDTRQMFF. CDR3 in DNA: TGTGCTCTTGGGGAACTTAACCCCCCTACGTTGGAAGTCTGGGGGATTAGCTCCTGGGACACCCGACAGATGTTTTTC.

At least ten counts were recorded for this clone. A far larger clone is only one base removed, so a read error is likely. This CDR3 is also generated by other DNA sequences in the sample. This sequence joins TRDV1 and TRDJ1; TRDD2 agrees at 8 bases. This CDR3 has 14 amino acids. CDR1 TSWWSYY and CDR2 QGS come from the germline V gene. CDR3 nucleotides: TGTGCCCTTGGGATTCTTCCTACAGAGGGTAAACTCATCTTT. Translated: CALGILPTEGKLIF.

In its sample, this clone was seen many times. TCRdb records a much larger clone's protein for this DNA, with a difference at residue 3 that likely arises from a read error; the protein given is the translation of the DNA. This chain joins TRDV3 and TRDJ1; 11 nucleotides match TRDD3. TCRdb supplies no J gene; here it was assigned by aligning the nucleotide sequence to germline. The junction had 30 bases not matched to a gene; V was cut back by 5 bases and J by 4 bases. This CDR3 region has 21 residues. Germline V gene data show CDR1 as TVYSNPD and CDR2 as GDNSRS (reference sequence). CDR3 residues: CALLPSSFILGDIAGNDKLIF. CDR3 in DNA: TGTGCCCTCCTTCCCTCCTCCTTCATACTGGGGGATATCGCGGGAAACGATAAACTCATCTTT.

There are a few counts of this clone. A single base is all that separates this from a far larger clone, so a read error is likely. The same CDR3 also results from other DNA sequences found in this sample. The V call is TRDV1, the J call TRDJ1; 8 nucleotides match TRDD3. TCRdb gives no J gene; it was assigned here by matching the DNA to germline. Trimming removed 4 bases from V and 5 bases from J; junction bases left unmatched: 33. This CDR3 has 23 amino acids. The V gene's germline CDR1 is TSWWSYY and CDR2 QGS. The CDR3, as DNA: TGTGCTCTTGGGGTTCCGTCTATTCCCTTCCACAGTACTGGGGGGCGAGCTCAGGATAAACTCATCTTT. Amino acid sequence: CALGVPSIPFHSTGGRAQDKLIF.

This clone appeared many times. The protein TCRdb gives is from a much larger clone and does not agree with this DNA's translation at residue 11, likely a read error; the protein shown here comes from the DNA. The rearrangement joins TRDV2 to TRDJ1; tentatively, D is TRDD3 (5 bases). Trimming stripped 0 bases from V and 0 bases from J, with 19 bases between. Germline-derived CDR1 and CDR2 are GEAIGNYY and EKD. This CDR3 spans 18 amino acids. CDR3 nucleotides: TGTGCCTGTGACACCGTCGACGGGATTAAATGGTACACCGATAAACTCATCTTT. It yields the protein CACDTVDGIKWYTDKLIF.

This clone has more than one count but fewer than ten. This DNA's translation differs at residue 6 from TCRdb's protein, which comes from a much larger clone; a read error is likely, and the protein shown is translated from the DNA. The chain has TRDV2 and TRDJ1, with 9 positions matching TRDD3. TCRdb gives no J gene; it was assigned here by matching the DNA to germline. The ends lost 0 bases at V and 3 bases at J; junction bases unmatched: 13. The germline gives CDR1 GEAIGNYY, CDR2 EKD. The CDR3 sequence is 18 residues long. The CDR3 region is CACDTCSLLGEHPDKLIF. The CDR3, as DNA: TGTGCCTGTGACACCTGTTCCTTACTGGGGGAGCACCCCGATAAACTCATCTTT.

This clone showed up many times. The V call is TRDV2, the J call TRDJ1; 9 bases are a match to TRDD3. No J gene was available from TCRdb, and it was assigned here by a germline match of the DNA. The CDR3 contains 17 residues. V dropped 1 base and J dropped 0; count of bases not matched to a gene: 8. Germline loops: CDR1 GEAIGNYY, CDR2 EKD. The CDR3 sequence: CACDTFFSGGYTDKLIF. The CDR3 DNA reads TGTGCCTGTGACACGTTTTTTTCTGGGGGATACACCGATAAACTCATCTTT.

This clone was seen more than once but under ten times. The protein that TCRdb holds for this DNA derives from a much larger clone and differs from the translated DNA at residue 16, which likely indicates a read error; the protein shown here is translated from the DNA. The V gene reported is TRDV1; the J gene is uncalled; the D call of TRDD3 is as the table states it, not checked on the DNA. Germline-derived CDR1 and CDR2 are TSWWSYY and QGS. The CDR3 has 17 residues. CDR3 residues: CALGGLTFLLYTDKLTF. The CDR3 nucleotides read TGTGCTCTTGGGGGTCTTACCTTCCTCTTGTACACCGATAAACTCACCTTT.

This clone is classed as medium-sized. This same CDR3 is encoded by further DNA sequences in the sample. The genes are TRDV3 and TRDJ1; 13 positions agree with TRDD3. With V trimmed by 0 bases and J by 2 bases, 33 bases remained unmatched. This CDR3 comprises 25 residues. The germline CDR1 and CDR2 sequences are TVYSNPD and GDNSRS (reference sequence). The CDR3 coding sequence is TGTGCCTTTAGGATTGTTACTACTTCCTTTTCGTACTGGGGGATACGCGTTAAGAATACCGATAAACTCATCTTT. Translation: CAFRIVTTSFSYWGIRVKNTDKLIF. The whole variable domain, filled in from reference TRDV3 and TRDJ1, reads CDKVTQSSPDQTVASGSEVVLLCTYDTVYSNPDLFWYRIRPDYSFQFVFYGDNSRSEGADFTQGRFSVKHILTQKAFHLVISPVRTEDSATYYCAFRIVTTSFSYWGIRVKNTDKLIFGKGTRVTVEP.

This clone was seen only a few times. TCRdb's protein for this DNA is that of a much larger clone and differs from the translation at residue 9, likely a read error; the protein shown is the DNA translation. This chain links TRDV2 with TRDJ1, with TRDD3 as a possible D gene (5 bases). The J gene is absent in TCRdb and was assigned here via DNA matching to germline. This CDR3 has 15 residues. Deletions cut 4 bases from V and 4 bases from J, with 18 bases between. Germline assignment: CDR1 GEAIGNYY and CDR2 EKD. Written as DNA, the CDR3 is TGTGCCTGTGATTCTGTCGGGGGGGTACGCGATAAACTCATCTTT. Its translation: CACDSVGGVRDKLIF.

This clone was counted between two and nine times. A far bigger clonotype differs at one base, so this is likely a read error. The same CDR3 also results from other DNA sequences found in this sample. The V and J genes are TRAV38-2/DV8 and TRDJ1; D might be TRDD3 (6 bases). TCRdb gives no J gene; it was assigned here by matching the DNA to germline. In germline, CDR1 is TSESDYY, CDR2 QEAYKQQN. The CDR3 is 15 amino acids. CDR3 in amino acids: CAYRGTGMIPDKLIF. CDR3 nucleotide sequence: TGTGCCTATAGGGGGACGGGGATGATTCCCGATAAACTCATCTTT.

Concerning this clone itself: Given a far larger clone just one base away, this is likely a sequencing read error. Different DNA sequences within this sample yield the same CDR3. V is TRDV3 and J is TRDJ1, with TRDD3 matching over 9 bases. In the absence of a J gene in TCRdb, the DNA was matched to germline to assign it here. This CDR3 comprises 13 residues. CDR1 is TVYSNPD and CDR2 is GDNSRS in the germline V gene (reference sequence). V lost 0 bases and J lost 10; bases outside the gene matches: 9. The CDR3 sequence: CAFSRGDTRRLIF. CDR3 DNA: TGTGCCTTTAGTAGGGGGGATACCCGCAGACTCATCTTT.

A word on this clone: A far larger clone differs by one base, so this is likely a read error. Other nucleotide sequences from this sample produce the same CDR3. The J segment was not called; the V segment is TRDV1; the D call in the table, TRDD3, was not verified against the DNA. The V gene's germline CDR1 is TSWWSYY and CDR2 QGS. CDR3 length: 23 amino acids. The CDR3 DNA follows: TGTGCTCTTGGGGTCATCATCGGGGAACCTACTCGACTGGGGGATAGGTACACCGATAAGCTCATCTTT. Its protein product is CALGVIIGEPTRLGDRYTDKLIF.

About this clone: TCRdb's listed protein matches a much larger clone and diverges from this DNA's translation at residue 7, likely through a read error; the protein shown comes from the DNA. The gene calls are TRDV1 and TRDJ1; 10 bases are shared with TRDD3. TCRdb offers no J gene call, so here the DNA was matched to germline to obtain one. The germline gives CDR1 TSWWSYY, CDR2 QGS. V dropped 4 bases and J dropped 0; count of bases not matched to a gene: 26. The CDR3 extends over 23 amino acids. CDR3 amino acids: CALGAPHEFLLWGIGAYTDKLIF. For the CDR3, the DNA is TGTGCTCTTGGGGCACCCCATGAATTCCTACTCTGGGGGATAGGAGCTTACACCGATAAACTCATCTTT.

This clone appeared a few times. This DNA's translation and the protein TCRdb lists, from a much larger clone, do not match at residue 25, likely due to a read error; the protein shown is translated from the DNA. J gene calling gave no result, while the V gene is TRDV1; the table's D gene call, TRDD3, was not cross checked with the DNA. From germline, CDR1 is TSWWSYY and CDR2 QGS. The CDR3 consists of 27 residues. CDR3 amino acids: CALGEPLFLAPKLGDTRRKGGTDKPIF. In nucleotides, the CDR3 is TGTGCTCTTGGGGAACCCCTCTTCCTAGCCCCCAAGCTAGGGGATACGCGGCGAAAGGGGGGTACCGATAAACCCATCTTT.

The sample holds many counts of this clone. V usage is TRDV1 and J usage is TRDJ1; 8 positions match TRDD3. TCRdb carries no J gene annotation; the J gene was assigned here by matching the DNA with germline. The CDR3 loop spans 19 amino acids. The V and J ends lost 0 bases and 2 bases, in that order; junction bases with no gene match: 14. CDR1 and CDR2 from the germline V gene are TSWWSYY and QGS. The CDR3 loop is CALGELRSYGTGGTDKLIF. The DNA for the CDR3 is TGTGCTCTTGGGGAACTTCGCTCCTACGGTACTGGGGGTACCGATAAACTCATCTTT.

This clone was observed many times. This DNA's translation differs at residue 14 from TCRdb's protein, which comes from a much larger clone; a read error is likely, and the protein shown is translated from the DNA. The V call is TRAV38-2/DV8, the J call TRDJ1, with D possibly TRDD3 on 7 matching bases. TCRdb is silent on the J gene; assignment here came from matching the DNA to germline. In germline, CDR1 is TSESDYY, CDR2 QEAYKQQN. This CDR3 is 20 amino acids long. The germline V and J ends were trimmed by 7 bases and 1 base, with 32 bases remaining between them. CDR3 sequence: CAYWRISYLGAPGSTDKLIF. The CDR3 region has the DNA TGTGCTTATTGGCGGATTTCCTATCTGGGGGCCCCGGGCAGCACCGATAAACTCATCTTT.

This clone was counted between two and nine times. The amino acid sequence in TCRdb belongs to a much larger clone and departs from this DNA's translation at residue 6, likely a sequencing read error; the sequence shown is translated from the DNA. V gene TRDV3 combines with J gene TRDJ1; 10 positions match TRDD3. TCRdb lists no J gene, so it was determined here by aligning the DNA to germline. J lost 0 bases, V lost 4 bases, and 23 bases had no gene match. The CDR3 totals 20 residues. Germline V gene lookup returns CDR1 TVYSNPD and CDR2 GDNSRS (reference sequence). The CDR3 sequence is CASSPTYDTFTGGYTDKLIF. The DNA for the CDR3 is TGTGCCTCTAGCCCTACCTACGATACGTTTACTGGGGGATACACCGATAAACTCATCTTT.

Concerning this clone itself: TCRdb's entry gives the protein of a much larger clone, which mismatches this DNA's translation at residue 4, likely from a read error; the protein reported here is translated from the DNA. The J gene is TRDJ1, the V gene TRDV3, with 8 bases matching TRDD2. Because TCRdb records no J gene, it was assigned here through a match of the DNA to germline. V shed 4 bases, J shed 2 bases, and the junction held 18 bases outside the gene matches. CDR3 length: 17 amino acids. CDR1 and CDR2 from the germline V gene are TVYSNPD and GDNSRS (reference sequence). The chain's CDR3 is CASRASYRGWPTDKLIF. The CDR3, as DNA: TGTGCCTCCCGGGCTTCCTACCGCGGCTGGCCGACCGATAAACTCATCTTT.

This clone has a handful of counts. This likely stems from a read error, as it lies one base from a far larger clone. The sample holds other DNA sequences that translate to the same CDR3. The chain recombines TRDV2 with TRDJ1; 9 bases match TRDD3. The J gene, not given by TCRdb, was assigned here from a germline match of the nucleotide sequence. The CDR3 totals 21 residues. Germline-derived CDR1 and CDR2 are GEAIGNYY and EKD. The CDR3 region has the DNA TGCGCCTGTGACACCGTACCCATTCCTACGCTGCGGGGGGATACTACCGATAAACTCATCTTT. Translated, it gives CACDTVPIPTLRGDTTDKLIF.

This clone showed up just a few times. TCRdb attributes to this sequence the protein of a much larger clone, which differs from the DNA translation at residues 8 and 15; a read error is likely, and the protein displayed is translated from the DNA. The genes are TRDV1 and TRDJ1; 8 positions agree with TRDD3. The J gene, absent from TCRdb, was called here by matching the DNA to germline. The CDR3 has 24 amino acids. Per germline, CDR1 TSWWSYY and CDR2 QGS. This CDR3 reads CALGKFLFLPWGTKTPRYTDKLIF. In DNA form, the CDR3 reads TGTGCCCTGGGCAAATTCCTATTTCTCCCCTGGGGGACAAAAACCCCGAGGTACACCGATAAACTCATCTTT.